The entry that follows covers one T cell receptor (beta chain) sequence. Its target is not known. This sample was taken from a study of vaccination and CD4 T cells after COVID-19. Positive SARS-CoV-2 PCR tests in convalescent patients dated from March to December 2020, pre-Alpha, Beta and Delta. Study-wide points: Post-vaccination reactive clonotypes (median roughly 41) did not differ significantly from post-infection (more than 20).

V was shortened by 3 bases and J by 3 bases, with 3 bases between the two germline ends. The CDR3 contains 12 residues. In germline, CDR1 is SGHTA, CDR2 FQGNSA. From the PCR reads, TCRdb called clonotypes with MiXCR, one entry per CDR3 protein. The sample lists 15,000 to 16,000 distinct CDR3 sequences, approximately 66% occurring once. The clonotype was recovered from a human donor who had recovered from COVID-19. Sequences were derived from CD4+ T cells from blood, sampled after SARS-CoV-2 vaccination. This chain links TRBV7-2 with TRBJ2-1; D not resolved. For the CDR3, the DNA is TGTGCCAGCAGCTTTAACTACAATGAGCAGTTCTTC. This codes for CASSFNYNEQFF. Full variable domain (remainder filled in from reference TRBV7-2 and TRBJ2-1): GAGVSQSPSNKVTEKGKDVELRCDPISGHTALYWYRQSLGQGLEFLIYFQGNSAPDKSGLPSDRFSAERTGGSVSTLTIQRTQQEDSAVYLCASSFNYNEQFFGPGTRLTVL.